This T cell receptor beta chain comes out of a study of T-cell reconstitution after alpha-beta-depleted transplantation in children. This clonotype was detected a few times. What it binds is unknown. Germline CDR1 and CDR2: SGHRS and YFSETQ. The CDR3 spans 15 residues. The junction had 7 bases not matched to a gene; V was cut back by 1 base and J by 7 bases. Study-level points and caveats: Expanded graft clones, several hundred of them, were reportedly the source of alpha-beta T cells about two months after transplant. By one year post-transplant, T-cell counts and diversity largely arose from T cells that were newly produced. Some patients owed their high day-60 TCRbeta diversity to surviving recipient T cells and thymic progenitors.

Unique molecular identifiers were incorporated into the prepared TCRbeta library. TCRdb called the PCR reads again in MiXCR, with one record for every CDR3 protein. The sample holds around 100,000 distinct CDR3 sequences; 10% are singletons and the top ten take less than 45%. Sequencing used PBMCs, obtained before TCRalphabeta/CD19-depleted stem cell transplant. This sequence joins TRBV5-1 and TRBJ2-5; 10 bases map to TRBD2. The sequence was collected from a boy between 2 and 10 years old with acute lymphoblastic leukemia, due to receive a stem cell transplant. The CDR3 DNA reads TGCGCCAGCAGCTTGAGTTCTAGCGGGAGTGTGACCCAGTACTTC. Its translation is CASSLSSSGSVTQYF.